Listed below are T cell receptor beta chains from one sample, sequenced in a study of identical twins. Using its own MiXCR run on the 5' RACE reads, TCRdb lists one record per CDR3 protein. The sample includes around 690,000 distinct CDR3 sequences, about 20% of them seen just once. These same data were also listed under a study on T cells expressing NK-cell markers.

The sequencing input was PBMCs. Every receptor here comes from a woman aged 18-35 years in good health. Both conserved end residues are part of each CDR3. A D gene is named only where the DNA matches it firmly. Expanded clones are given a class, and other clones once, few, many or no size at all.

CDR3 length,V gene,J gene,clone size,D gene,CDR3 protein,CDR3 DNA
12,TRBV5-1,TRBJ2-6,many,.,CASSLGEPVLTF,TGCGCCAGCAGCTTGGGGGAACCCGTCCTGACTTTC
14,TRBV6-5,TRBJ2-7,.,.,CASSYGQGRWEQYF,TGTGCCAGCAGTTACGGCCAGGGAAGGTGGGAGCAGTACTTC
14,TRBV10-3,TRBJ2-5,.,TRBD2,CAISESGLSETQYF,TGTGCCATCAGTGAGTCGGGACTATCCGAGACCCAGTACTTC
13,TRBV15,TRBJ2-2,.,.,CATLWSNTGELFF,TGTGCCACCCTCTGGTCGAACACCGGGGAGCTGTTTTTT
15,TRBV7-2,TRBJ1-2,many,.,CASSFRFSGGYGYTF,TGTGCCAGCAGCTTCCGGTTCTCGGGTGGTTATGGCTACACCTTC
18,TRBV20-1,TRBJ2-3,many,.,CSARDLELEGGVTDTQYF,TGCAGTGCTAGAGATCTCGAGTTGGAGGGGGGGGTCACAGATACGCAGTATTTT
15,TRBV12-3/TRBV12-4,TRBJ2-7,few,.,CASSYRAQDAYEQYF,TGTGCCAGCAGTTACAGGGCTCAGGACGCCTACGAGCAGTACTTC
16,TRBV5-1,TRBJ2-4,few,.,CASSLAGPLAKNIQYF,TGCGCCAGCAGCTTGGCCGGCCCACTAGCCAAAAACATTCAGTACTTC
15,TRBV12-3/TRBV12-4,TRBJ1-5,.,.,CASSLGDGGHQPRHF,TGTGCCAGCAGTTTGGGAGACGGAGGGCATCAGCCCCGGCATTTT
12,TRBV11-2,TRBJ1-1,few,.,CASLTWGTEAFF,TGTGCCAGTTTAACTTGGGGCACTGAAGCTTTCTTT
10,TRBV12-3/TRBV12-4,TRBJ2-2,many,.,CASGTGELFF,TGTGCCAGCGGCACCGGGGAGCTGTTTTTT
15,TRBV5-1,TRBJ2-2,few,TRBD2,CASSTGLADTGELFF,TGCGCCAGCAGCACGGGACTAGCGGACACCGGGGAGCTGTTTTTT
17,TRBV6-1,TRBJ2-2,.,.,CASSERDGRSNTGELFF,TGTGCCAGCAGTGAAAGGGACGGACGATCGAACACCGGGGAGCTGTTTTTT
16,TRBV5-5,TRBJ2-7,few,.,CASSLAEGTRLYEQYF,TGTGCCAGCAGCTTGGCCGAGGGGACGCGGCTCTACGAGCAGTACTTC
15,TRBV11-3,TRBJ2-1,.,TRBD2,CASSRNPSGYNEQFF,TGTGCCAGCAGCCGTAACCCTAGCGGTTACAATGAGCAGTTCTTC
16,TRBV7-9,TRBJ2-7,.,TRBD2,CASSSVIAGVGYEQYF,TGTGCCAGCAGCTCCGTGATAGCGGGAGTGGGTTACGAGCAGTACTTC
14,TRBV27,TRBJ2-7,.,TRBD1,CASSTGTGPYEQYF,TGTGCCAGCAGTACCGGGACAGGGCCCTACGAGCAGTACTTC
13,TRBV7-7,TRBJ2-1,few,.,CASSPELASEQFF,TGTGCTAGCAGCCCCGAACTAGCTTCAGAGCAGTTCTTC
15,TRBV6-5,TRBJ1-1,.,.,CASSFTDSRGGRAFF,TGTGCCAGCAGTTTTACGGACAGCCGAGGGGGAAGGGCTTTCTTT
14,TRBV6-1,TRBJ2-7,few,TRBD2,CASSEAGGAGEQYF,TGTGCCAGCAGTGAAGCGGGAGGGGCGGGCGAGCAGTACTTC
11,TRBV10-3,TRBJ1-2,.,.,CAIRGGVGYTF,TGTGCCATCCGCGGAGGGGTCGGCTACACCTTC
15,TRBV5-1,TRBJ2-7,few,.,CASSLEAGESYEQYF,TGCGCCAGCAGCTTGGAGGCAGGGGAGTCCTACGAGCAGTACTTC
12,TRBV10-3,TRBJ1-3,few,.,CAISGDGNTIYF,TGTGCCATCAGCGGAGATGGAAACACCATATATTTT
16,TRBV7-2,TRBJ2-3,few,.,CASSLNRIGGTDTQYF,TGTGCCAGCAGCTTAAACAGGATTGGGGGCACAGATACGCAGTATTTT
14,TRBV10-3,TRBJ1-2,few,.,CAISGVTEVYGYTF,TGTGCCATCAGTGGAGTCACAGAAGTCTATGGCTACACCTTC
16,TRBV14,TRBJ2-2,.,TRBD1,CASSQVRGRNTGELFF,TGTGCCAGCAGCCAAGTCAGGGGGCGGAACACCGGGGAGCTGTTTTTT
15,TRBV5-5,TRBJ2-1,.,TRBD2,CARSPGGAGGNEQFF,TGTGCCAGGAGTCCCGGTGGGGCCGGGGGGAATGAGCAGTTCTTC
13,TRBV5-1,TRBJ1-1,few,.,CASSLAQVTEAFF,TGCGCCAGCAGCTTGGCCCAGGTAACTGAAGCTTTCTTT
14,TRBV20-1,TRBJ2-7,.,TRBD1,CSASMGQGTFEQYF,TGCAGTGCTAGTATGGGACAGGGGACCTTCGAGCAGTACTTC
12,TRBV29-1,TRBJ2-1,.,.,CSVEANYNEQFF,TGCAGCGTTGAGGCGAATTACAATGAGCAGTTCTTC
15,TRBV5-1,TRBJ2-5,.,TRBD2,CASSLALAGEETQYF,TGCGCCAGCAGCTTGGCCCTAGCGGGTGAAGAGACCCAGTACTTC
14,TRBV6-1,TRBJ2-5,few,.,CASSKRRNQETQYF,TGTGCCAGCTCTAAGCGACGGAACCAAGAGACCCAGTACTTC
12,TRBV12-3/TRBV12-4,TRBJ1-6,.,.,CASSLVAGPLHF,TGTGCCAGCAGTCTCGTAGCAGGACCCCTCCACTTT
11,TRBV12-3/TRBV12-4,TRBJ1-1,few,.,CASSLGGRHFF,TGTGCCAGCAGTTTAGGGGGACGGCACTTCTTT
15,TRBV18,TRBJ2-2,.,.,CASSPSRQGAGELFF,TGTGCCAGCTCACCTTCTCGGCAGGGCGCCGGGGAGCTGTTTTTT
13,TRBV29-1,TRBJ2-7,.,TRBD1,CSYSGQGAREQYF,TGCAGTTATTCGGGACAGGGGGCTCGCGAGCAGTACTTC
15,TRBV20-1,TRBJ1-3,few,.,CSARRDANSGNTIYF,TGCAGTGCCCGGAGGGACGCAAATTCTGGAAACACCATATATTTT
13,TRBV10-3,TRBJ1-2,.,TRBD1,CAISPGQGFGYTF,TGTGCCATCAGTCCCGGACAGGGGTTTGGCTACACCTTC
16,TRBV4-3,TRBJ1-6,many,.,CASSRKITTDNSPLHF,TGCGCCAGCAGCCGCAAGATCACAACAGATAATTCACCCCTCCACTTT
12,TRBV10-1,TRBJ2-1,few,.,CASSEKYNEQFF,TGCGCCAGCAGTGAGAAGTATAATGAGCAGTTCTTC
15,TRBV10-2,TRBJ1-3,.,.,CASSGVRNTGNTIYF,TGCGCCAGCAGTGGAGTCCGGAACACTGGAAACACCATATATTTT
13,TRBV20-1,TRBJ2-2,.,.,CSARVGGGGELFF,TGCAGTGCTAGAGTAGGAGGGGGCGGGGAGCTGTTTTTT
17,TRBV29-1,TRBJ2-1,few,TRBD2,CSVELGGLADSYNEQFF,TGCAGCGTTGAACTCGGGGGACTAGCGGACTCCTACAATGAGCAGTTCTTC
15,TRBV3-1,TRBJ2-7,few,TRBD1,CASSQAYRGDYEQYF,TGTGCCAGCAGCCAAGCGTACAGGGGTGACTACGAGCAGTACTTC
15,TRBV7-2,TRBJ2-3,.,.,CASSLLARSTDTQYF,TGTGCCAGCAGCTTATTGGCGCGGAGCACAGATACGCAGTATTTT
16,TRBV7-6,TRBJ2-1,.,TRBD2,CASSPPVAGGWDEQFF,TGTGCCAGCAGCCCTCCCGTAGCGGGAGGGTGGGATGAGCAGTTCTTC
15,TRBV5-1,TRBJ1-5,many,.,CASSQDSFSNQPQHF,TGCGCCAGCAGCCAGGACAGCTTTAGCAATCAGCCCCAGCATTTT
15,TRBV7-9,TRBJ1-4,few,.,CASSLYLGRIEKLFF,TGTGCCAGCAGCTTATATTTGGGCAGGATTGAAAAACTGTTTTTT
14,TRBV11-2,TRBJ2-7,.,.,CASSPVHGVYEQYF,TGTGCCAGCAGCCCCGTACACGGGGTCTACGAGCAGTACTTC
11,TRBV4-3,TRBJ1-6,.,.,CASSQGPDLHF,TGCGCCAGCAGCCAGGGACCTGACCTCCACTTT
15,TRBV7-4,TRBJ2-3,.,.,CASSPRLWYTDTQYF,TGTGCCAGCAGCCCAAGGTTATGGTACACAGATACGCAGTATTTT
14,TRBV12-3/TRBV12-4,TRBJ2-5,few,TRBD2,CASNRRLAGRAQYF,TGTGCCAGCAACAGGAGGCTAGCGGGAAGGGCCCAGTACTTC
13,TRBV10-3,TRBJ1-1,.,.,CAIGTGSDTEAFF,TGTGCCATCGGAACAGGGTCGGACACTGAAGCTTTCTTT
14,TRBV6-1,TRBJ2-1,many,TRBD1,CASSELAGQGEQFF,TGTGCCAGCAGTGAATTGGCGGGACAGGGTGAGCAGTTCTTC